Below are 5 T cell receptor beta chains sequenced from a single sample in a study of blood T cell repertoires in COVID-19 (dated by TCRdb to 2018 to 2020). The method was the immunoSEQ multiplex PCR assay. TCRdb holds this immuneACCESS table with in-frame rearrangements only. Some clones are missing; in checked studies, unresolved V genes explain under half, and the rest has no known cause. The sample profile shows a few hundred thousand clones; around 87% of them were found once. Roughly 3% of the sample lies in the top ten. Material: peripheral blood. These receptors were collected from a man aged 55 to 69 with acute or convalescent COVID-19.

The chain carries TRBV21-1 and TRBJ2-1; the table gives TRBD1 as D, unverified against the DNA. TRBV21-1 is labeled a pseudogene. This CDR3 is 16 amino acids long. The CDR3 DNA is TGTGCCAGCAGCGACAAGGGGGACCGCGGACGGAATGAGCAGTTCTTC. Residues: CASSDKGDRGRNEQFF.

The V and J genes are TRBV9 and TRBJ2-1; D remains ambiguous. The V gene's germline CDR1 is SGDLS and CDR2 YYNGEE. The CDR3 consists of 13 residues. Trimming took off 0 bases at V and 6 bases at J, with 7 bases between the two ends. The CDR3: CASSVGALNEQFF. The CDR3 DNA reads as TGTGCCAGCAGCGTAGGGGCCCTCAATGAGCAGTTCTTC.

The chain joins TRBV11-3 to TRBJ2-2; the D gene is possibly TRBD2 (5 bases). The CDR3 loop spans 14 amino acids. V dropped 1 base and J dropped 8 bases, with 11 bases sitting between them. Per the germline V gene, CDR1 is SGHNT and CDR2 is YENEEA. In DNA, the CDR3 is TGTGCCAGCAGCTTAGTCGCGGGCTCTGGGGAGCTGTTTTTT. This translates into CASSLVAGSGELFF.

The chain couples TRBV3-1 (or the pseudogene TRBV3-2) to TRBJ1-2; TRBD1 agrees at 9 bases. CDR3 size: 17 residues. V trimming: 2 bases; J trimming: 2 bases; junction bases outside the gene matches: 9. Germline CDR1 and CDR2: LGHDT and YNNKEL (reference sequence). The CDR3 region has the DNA TGTGCCAGCAGCCAAAGAAAGGGGACAGGGACCAACTATGGCTACACCTTC. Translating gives CASSQRKGTGTNYGYTF.

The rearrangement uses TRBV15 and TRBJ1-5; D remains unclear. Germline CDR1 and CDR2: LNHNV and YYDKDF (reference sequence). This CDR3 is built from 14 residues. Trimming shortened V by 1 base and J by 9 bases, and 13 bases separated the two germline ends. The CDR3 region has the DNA TGTGCCACCAGCAGAGTGGGCCGAGTGCGGCCCCAGCATTTT. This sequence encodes CATSRVGRVRPQHF. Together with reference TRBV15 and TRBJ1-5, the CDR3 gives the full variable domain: DAMVIQNPRYQVTQFGKPVTLSCSQTLNHNVMYWYQQKSSQAPKLLFHYYDKDFNNEADTPDNFQSRRPNTSFCFLDIRSPGLGDTAMYLCATSRVGRVRPQHFGDGTRLSIL.